Listed here are 10 T cell receptor beta chains from one sample, sequenced in a study of blood T cell repertoires in COVID-19. Profiling relied on immunoSEQ multiplex PCR, and the TCRdb table lists in-frame clones only, not all of them. The sample carries about 130,000 clones, about 79% recorded once. The sequencing input was peripheral blood. All receptors derive from a man between 35 and 55 years old with active or convalescent COVID-19.

The sample holds a few counts of this clone. The chain uses TRBV6-5 and TRBJ1-1; D not resolved. Germline values: CDR1 MNHEY, CDR2 SVGAGI. This CDR3 spans 12 amino acids. Trimming removed 8 bases at V and 1 base at J, with 8 bases between. The CDR3 nucleotides read TGTGCCAGCGGCAACAGGAACACTGAAGCTTTCTTT. Encoded protein: CASGNRNTEAFF.

This chain links TRBV2 with TRBJ1-1; no clear D gene. CDR1 and CDR2 (germline): SNHLY, FYNNEI. The CDR3 has 15 amino acids. V was pared by 2 bases and J by 5 bases, with 15 bases between. CDR3 bases: TGTGCCAGCAGTGAACGCCAGCCAGGCCGAACTGAAGCTTTCTTT. Amino acid sequence: CASSERQPGRTEAFF.

This rearrangement joins TRBV29-1 to TRBJ1-2; D may be TRBD1 (6 bases). CDR3 length: 16 amino acids. Trimming left V 1 base short and J 5 bases short, with 20 bases between. Germline CDR1 is SQVTM and CDR2 is ANQGSEA. DNA for the CDR3: TGCAGCGTTGAAGGAGAGACAGGAAGCGACTGGTATGGCTACACCTTC. Translated, it gives CSVEGETGSDWYGYTF.

The rearrangement joins TRBV3-1 (or the pseudogene TRBV3-2) to TRBJ2-1; the match to TRBD2 covers 8 bases. V dropped 0 bases and J dropped 10; count of bases not matched to a gene: 11. The germline V gene has CDR1 LGHDT and CDR2 YNNKEL (reference sequence). The CDR3 has 16 amino acids. In DNA, the CDR3 is TGTGCCAGCAGCCAAGACCTAGCGGGCAGTGTGCGGGAGCAGTTCTTC. It yields the protein CASSQDLAGSVREQFF.

This clone was seen a single time. The chain has TRBV5-1 and TRBJ1-6, with a possible D match to TRBD1 (6 bases). V lost 4 bases and J 10 bases, leaving 12 bases between the germline ends. The CDR3 spans 13 residues. Germline V gives CDR1 SGHRS, CDR2 YFSETQ. The chain's CDR3 is CASSTRQDSPLHF. The DNA for the CDR3 is TGCGCCAGCAGCACCCGACAGGACTCACCCCTCCACTTT.

CDR3 nucleotides: TGTGCCAGCAGCTTAGTCCTACCGAACACAGATACGCAGTATTTT. This sequence encodes CASSLVLPNTDTQYF. The chain combines TRBV7-9 with TRBJ2-3, with unresolved D. V lost 1 base, J lost 2 bases, and 10 bases lay in between. CDR1 is SEHNR and CDR2 is FQNEAQ in the germline V gene (reference sequence). The CDR3 has 15 amino acids.

A few counts support this clone. This chain joins TRBV6-6 and TRBJ1-1, with 8 bases aligning to TRBD1. With V trimmed by 6 bases and J by 0 bases, 6 bases remained unmatched. The CDR3 has 15 residues. Germline lookup yields CDR1 MNHNY and CDR2 SVGAGI (reference sequence). The chain's CDR3 is CASRTDRGMNTEAFF. CDR3 nucleotide sequence: TGTGCCAGCAGAACCGACAGGGGCATGAACACTGAAGCTTTCTTT.

The chain carries TRBV29-1 and TRBJ1-4; D uncertain. The ends were cut back, 2 bases at V and 8 bases at J, with 15 bases in the middle. Germline V gene sequence: CDR1 SQVTM, CDR2 ANQGSEA. The CDR3 consists of 14 residues. CDR3 sequence (DNA): TGCAGCGTTGAATCTCCCGCCGCGCCGGAAAAACTGTTTTTT. Protein sequence: CSVESPAAPEKLFF.

As regards this clone: One end of the junction fails to match germline, which may point to a read error. The genes are TRBV7-7 and TRBJ1-1, with D tentatively TRBD1 (5 bases). Per the germline V gene, CDR1 is SSHAT and CDR2 is FNYEAQ (reference sequence). The CDR3 has 13 residues. CDR3 in amino acids: CASSLDRGTEAFF. The CDR3 nucleotides read TGTGCTAGCAGCTTAGATCGGGGGACTGAAGCTTTCTTT.

The V gene is TRBV28, the J gene TRBJ2-5, with D unresolved. The CDR3 is 14 residues long. Trimming removed 1 base from V and 1 base from J, with 7 bases in between. CDR1 is MDHEN and CDR2 is SYDVKM in the germline V gene. CDR3 nucleotide sequence: TGTGCCAGCAGTTTATCCGGCGGCCAAGAGACCCAGTACTTC. Translated: CASSLSGGQETQYF.